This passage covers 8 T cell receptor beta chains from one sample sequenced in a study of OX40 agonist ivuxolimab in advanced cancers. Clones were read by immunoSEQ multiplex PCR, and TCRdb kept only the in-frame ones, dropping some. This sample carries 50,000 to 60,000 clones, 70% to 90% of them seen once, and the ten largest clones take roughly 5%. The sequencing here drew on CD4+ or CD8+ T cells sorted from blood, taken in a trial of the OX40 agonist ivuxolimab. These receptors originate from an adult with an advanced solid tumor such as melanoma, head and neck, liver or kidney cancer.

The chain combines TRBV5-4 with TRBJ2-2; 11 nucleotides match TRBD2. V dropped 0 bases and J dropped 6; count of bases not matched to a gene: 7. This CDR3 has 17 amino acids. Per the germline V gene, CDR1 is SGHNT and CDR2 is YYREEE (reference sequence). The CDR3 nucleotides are TGTGCCAGCAGCTTGGCCCTACTAGCGGGGGATCCCGGGGAGCTGTTTTTT. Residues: CASSLALLAGDPGELFF. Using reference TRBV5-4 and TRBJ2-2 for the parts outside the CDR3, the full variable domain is ETGVTQSPTHLIKTRGQQVTLRCSSQSGHNTVSWYQQALGQGPQFIFQYYREEENGRGNFPPRFSGLQFPNYSSELNVNALELDDSALYLCASSLALLAGDPGELFFGEGSRLTVL.

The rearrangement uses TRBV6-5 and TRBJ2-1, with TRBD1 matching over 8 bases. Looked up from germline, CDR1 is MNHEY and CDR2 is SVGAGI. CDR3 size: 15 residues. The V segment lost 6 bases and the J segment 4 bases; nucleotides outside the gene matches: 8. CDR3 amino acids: CASSSDRGSYNEQFF. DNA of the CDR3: TGTGCCAGCAGCTCCGACAGGGGAAGTTACAATGAGCAGTTCTTC.

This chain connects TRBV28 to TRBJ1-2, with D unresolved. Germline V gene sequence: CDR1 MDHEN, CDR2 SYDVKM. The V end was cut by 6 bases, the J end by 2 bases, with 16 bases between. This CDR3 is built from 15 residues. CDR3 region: CASSPLGRMNYGYTF. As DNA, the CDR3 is TGTGCCAGCAGCCCCTTGGGGAGAATGAACTATGGCTACACCTTC.

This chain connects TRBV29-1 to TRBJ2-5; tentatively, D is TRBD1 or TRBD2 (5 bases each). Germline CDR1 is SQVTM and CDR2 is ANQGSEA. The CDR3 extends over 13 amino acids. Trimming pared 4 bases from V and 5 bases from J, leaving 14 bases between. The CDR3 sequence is CSVGGSGTETQYF. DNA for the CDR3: TGCAGCGTTGGAGGGAGTGGGACGGAGACCCAGTACTTC. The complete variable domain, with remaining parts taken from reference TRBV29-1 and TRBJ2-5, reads SAVISQKPSRDICQRGTSLTIQCQVDSQVTMMFWYRQQPGQSLTLIATANQGSEATYESGFVIDKFPISRPNLTFSTLTVSNMSPEDSSIYLCSVGGSGTETQYFGPGTRLLVL.

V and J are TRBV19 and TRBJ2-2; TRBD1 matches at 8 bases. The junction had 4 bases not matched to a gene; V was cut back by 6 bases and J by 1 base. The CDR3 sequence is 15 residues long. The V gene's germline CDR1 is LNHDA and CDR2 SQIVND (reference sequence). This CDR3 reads CASSMDRVNTGELFF. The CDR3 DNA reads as TGTGCCAGTAGCATGGACAGGGTGAACACCGGGGAGCTGTTTTTT.

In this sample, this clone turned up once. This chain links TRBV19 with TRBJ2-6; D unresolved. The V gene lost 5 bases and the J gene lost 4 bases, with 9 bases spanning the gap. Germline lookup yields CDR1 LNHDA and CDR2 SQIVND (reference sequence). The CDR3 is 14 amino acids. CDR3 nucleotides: TGTGCCAGTAGTCCGGCCACAGGGGCCAACGTCCTGACTTTC. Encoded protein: CASSPATGANVLTF.

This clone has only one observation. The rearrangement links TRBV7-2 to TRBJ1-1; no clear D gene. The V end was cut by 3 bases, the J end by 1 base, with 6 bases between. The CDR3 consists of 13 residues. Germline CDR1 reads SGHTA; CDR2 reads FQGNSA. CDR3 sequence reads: CASSFTRNTEAFF. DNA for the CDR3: TGTGCCAGCAGCTTTACCCGGAACACTGAAGCTTTCTTT.

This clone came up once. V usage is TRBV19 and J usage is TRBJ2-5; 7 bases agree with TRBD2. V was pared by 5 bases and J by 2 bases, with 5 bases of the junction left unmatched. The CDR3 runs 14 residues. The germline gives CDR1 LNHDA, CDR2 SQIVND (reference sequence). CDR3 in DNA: TGTGCCAGTAGTGGGCGACTAGCTCAAGAGACCCAGTACTTC. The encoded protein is CASSGRLAQETQYF.